The 22 T cell receptor beta chains presented below share a single source sample, sequenced in a study of cytomegalovirus exposure and HLA in healthy donors. Both 60 Vbeta primers and 13 Jbeta primers went into the PCR. The method was immunoSEQ multiplex PCR; TCRdb's version includes in-frame clones alone and lacks a portion of them. There are roughly 55,000 clones in the sample, with about 11% held by the top ten. Sequenced material: PBMCs. The receptor source for this set is a woman in her forties or fifties in good health and CMV-seropositive.

This chain uses TRBV9 with TRBJ2-1; 9 positions match TRBD2. Trimming removed 0 bases from V and 7 bases from J; junction bases left unmatched: 5. The CDR3 spans 15 residues. Germline V CDR1 and CDR2: SGDLS, YYNGEE. The DNA for the CDR3 is TGTGCCAGCAGCGTAGTGGCGGGGGGGCTAAATGAGCAGTTCTTC. This encodes CASSVVAGGLNEQFF.

The chain is built from TRBV2 and TRBJ1-3, with TRBD1 identical over 7 bases. V lost 7 bases and J lost 0; bases outside the gene matches: 9. From germline, CDR1 is SNHLY and CDR2 FYNNEI. CDR3 size: 16 residues. CDR3 loop: CASMRGDSLSGNTIYF. The CDR3 nucleotides read TGTGCCAGCATGAGGGGGGACAGCCTCTCTGGAAACACCATATATTTT.

The chain combines TRBV27 with TRBJ1-4; no firm D call. Looked up from germline, CDR1 is MNHEY and CDR2 is SMNVEV (reference sequence). The CDR3 is made up of 18 amino acids. Trimming cost V 3 bases and J 5 bases, with 22 bases left between them. As DNA, the CDR3 is TGTGCCAGCAGTTTCTATGGTCCATCTCCACGGGGAAATGAAAAACTGTTTTTT. Translated: CASSFYGPSPRGNEKLFF.

The rearrangement uses TRBV4-1 and TRBJ2-5; D perhaps matches TRBD1 (6 bases). The CDR3 spans 15 residues. V lost 1 base and J 4 bases, leaving 13 bases between the germline ends. Germline loops: CDR1 MGHRA, CDR2 YSYEKL. The CDR3 DNA reads TGCGCCAGCAGCCAAGCGTGGGGGCAGAGAGAGACCCAGTACTTC. Translating gives CASSQAWGQRETQYF.

The chain uses TRBV5-1 and TRBJ1-5; 10 positions agree with TRBD1. Germline assignment: CDR1 SGHRS and CDR2 YFSETQ. This CDR3 comprises 15 residues. With V trimmed by 0 bases and J by 6 bases, 3 bases remained unmatched. The CDR3 reads CASSLGTGGGQPQHF. The CDR3 region has the DNA TGCGCCAGCAGCTTGGGGACAGGGGGGGGTCAGCCCCAGCATTTT.

The chain employs TRBV30 and TRBJ2-6; TRBD2 matches at 7 bases. This CDR3 is built from 15 residues. Trimming took 5 bases from V and 1 from J; bases not matched to a gene: 5. Germline V gene lookup returns CDR1 GTSNPN and CDR2 SVGIG (reference sequence). The CDR3 protein is CAWSWGLSGANVLTF. In DNA form, the CDR3 reads TGTGCCTGGTCCTGGGGACTATCTGGGGCCAACGTCCTGACTTTC.

The gene calls are TRBV11-3 and TRBJ2-1, with TRBD2 identical over 10 bases. The V gene's germline CDR1 is SGHNT and CDR2 YENEEA. Unmatched junction bases numbered 7, after V lost 1 base and J lost 7 bases. This CDR3 has 16 amino acids. CDR3 amino acids: CASSLAASGSTNEQFF. For the CDR3, the DNA is TGTGCCAGCAGCTTAGCGGCTAGCGGGAGTACGAATGAGCAGTTCTTC. Variable domain in full (rest from reference TRBV11-3 and TRBJ2-1): EAGVVQSPRYKIIEKKQPVAFWCNPISGHNTLYWYLQNLGQGPELLIRYENEEAVDDSQLPKDRFSAERLKGVDSTLKIQPAELGDSAVYLCASSLAASGSTNEQFFGPGTRLTVL.

As DNA, the CDR3 is TGTGCCAGCAGTTACGAACTAGCGGCTTACAATGAGCAGTTCTTC. Its protein product is CASSYELAAYNEQFF. J is TRBJ2-1 and V is TRBV6-5; 8 nucleotides align to TRBD2. V lost 2 bases, J lost 4 bases, and 4 bases stayed unmatched. Germline CDR1 and CDR2: MNHEY and SVGAGI. This CDR3 region has 15 residues.

The chain couples TRBV27 to TRBJ2-7, with D possibly TRBD1 on 5 matching bases. Trimming took off 5 bases at V and 5 bases at J, with 7 bases between the two ends. This CDR3 contains 11 residues. The germline CDR1 and CDR2 sequences are MNHEY and SMNVEV (reference sequence). CDR3 region: CASSQGNEQYF. The CDR3 bases are TGTGCCAGCAGTCAGGGCAACGAGCAGTACTTC.

V is TRBV4-1 and J is TRBJ1-4; TRBD1 matches at 11 bases. Germline V gene lookup returns CDR1 MGHRA and CDR2 YSYEKL. V lost 0 bases to trimming and J lost 7 bases; unmatched junction nucleotides: 1. The CDR3 length is 15 residues. Here the CDR3 DNA reads TGCGCCAGCAGCCAAGACGGGACAGGGGGTGAAAAACTGTTTTTT. Amino acid sequence: CASSQDGTGGEKLFF.

The V call is TRBV5-1, the J call TRBJ1-2, with D tentatively TRBD1 (6 bases). V lost 4 bases, J lost 4 bases, and 23 bases lay in between. This CDR3 comprises 17 residues. Germline values: CDR1 SGHRS, CDR2 YFSETQ. The CDR3 DNA sequence: TGCGCCAGCAGCCCCTGGGGGGGGCCTCGAAATAGCTATGGCTACACCTTC. It yields the protein CASSPWGGPRNSYGYTF.

Comments on this clone: At one of its ends the junction is not consistent with the germline gene, which may arise from a read error. Other DNA sequences in the same sample also yield this CDR3. The chain carries TRBV30 and TRBJ2-1; the match to TRBD1 covers 10 bases. This CDR3 region has 15 residues. Germline V gene sequence: CDR1 GTSNPN, CDR2 SVGIG (reference sequence). The CDR3 sequence is CAWSHRTGGSNEQFF. The CDR3 DNA reads TGCGCCTGGAGTCATCGGACAGGGGGTTCCAATGAGCAGTTCTTC.

This chain connects TRBV7-9 to TRBJ2-3; D is perhaps TRBD1 (6 bases). Deletions cut 1 base from V and 0 bases from J, with 8 bases between. Germline CDR1 is SEHNR and CDR2 is FQNEAQ (reference sequence). The CDR3 is made up of 15 amino acids. CDR3 residues: CASSLVQGSTDTQYF. Written as DNA, the CDR3 is TGTGCCAGCAGCTTAGTCCAGGGGAGCACAGATACGCAGTATTTT.

The V call is TRBV23-1, the J call TRBJ1-5; D not certain. TRBV23-1 has ORF status, its function being uncertain. CDR3 length: 16 residues. V lost 2 bases to trimming and J lost 0 bases, with 11 bases between them. The CDR3 loop is CASSQDMLYSNQPQHF. The DNA for the CDR3 is TGCGCCAGCAGTCAAGACATGCTTTATAGCAATCAGCCCCAGCATTTT.

The rearrangement links TRBV5-1 to TRBJ2-3; 11 bases line up with TRBD2. J lost 5 bases, V lost 4 bases, and 6 bases had no gene match. The CDR3 covers 15 residues. Germline V gives CDR1 SGHRS, CDR2 YFSETQ. Here the CDR3 reads CASSPTGLAVDTQYF. The CDR3 DNA reads as TGCGCCAGCAGCCCTACGGGACTAGCGGTAGATACGCAGTATTTT.

The chain has TRBV18 and TRBJ2-3, with D uncertain. The ends were cut back, 4 bases at V and 0 bases at J, with 5 bases in the middle. Germline loops: CDR1 KGHSH, CDR2 LQKENI. The CDR3 consists of 13 residues. The chain's CDR3 is CASSLTSTDTQYF. As DNA, the CDR3 is TGTGCCAGCTCACTTACTAGCACAGATACGCAGTATTTT.

The chain recombines TRBV9 with TRBJ1-3; possibly TRBD1 for D (6 bases). Trimming took off 4 bases at V and 0 bases at J, with 14 bases between the two ends. Looked up from germline, CDR1 is SGDLS and CDR2 is YYNGEE. The CDR3 contains 16 residues. Here the CDR3 reads CASSTQTGVSGNTIYF. The CDR3 DNA is TGTGCCAGCAGCACCCAGACAGGAGTCTCTGGAAACACCATATATTTT.

The chain combines TRBV27 with TRBJ1-4; the D is unclear. V lost 3 bases, J lost 5 bases, and 10 bases lay in between. Looked up from germline, CDR1 is MNHEY and CDR2 is SMNVEV (reference sequence). The CDR3 is 14 amino acids. The CDR3 nucleotides are TGTGCCAGCAGTTTGCGGAGGCTAAATGAAAAACTGTTTTTT. Protein sequence: CASSLRRLNEKLFF.

The gene calls are TRBV6-6 and TRBJ1-5; D is ambiguous. This CDR3 comprises 12 residues. V lost 6 bases and J 5 bases, leaving 8 bases between the germline ends. From germline, CDR1 is MNHNY and CDR2 SVGAGI (reference sequence). The CDR3 bases are TGTGCCAGCAGCCTCCTCGATCAGCCCCAGCATTTT. This encodes CASSLLDQPQHF.

This chain connects TRBV6-1 to TRBJ2-1, with D tentatively TRBD2 (6 bases). This CDR3 spans 13 amino acids. Trimming cost V 3 bases and J 9 bases, with 12 bases left between them. Germline CDR1 MNHNS, CDR2 SASEGT. Here the CDR3 DNA reads TGTGCCAGCAGTGATCCGGGAGCTTTTGAGCAGTTCTTC. Its protein is CASSDPGAFEQFF.

The rearrangement uses TRBV6-6 and TRBJ1-1, with D uncertain. Trimming took 4 bases from V and 5 from J, leaving 14 bases between them. CDR3 length equals 14 residues. Germline CDR1 MNHNY, CDR2 SVGAGI (reference sequence). The CDR3 nucleotides read TGTGCCAGCAGTTTCAAACCATATCGGACTGAAGCTTTCTTT. Translated: CASSFKPYRTEAFF.

The V and J genes are TRBV18 and TRBJ2-1, with 9 positions matching TRBD2. V lost 8 bases to trimming and J lost 8 bases; unmatched junction nucleotides: 13. Germline CDR1 reads KGHSH; CDR2 reads LQKENI. The CDR3 totals 15 residues. The CDR3 reads CASAQLAGGPYEQFF. CDR3 nucleotide sequence: TGTGCCAGCGCCCAATTGGCGGGAGGGCCTTATGAGCAGTTCTTC.